This record covers a single T cell receptor beta chain. Only in-frame clones appear in the TCRdb table, and some are missing; sequencing was by immunoSEQ multiplex PCR. The sample yields some 83,000 clones, 85% to 95% seen once. This sample was taken from a study of technical replicates of blood from a few donors. Sequencing was done on a sample of T cells isolated from PBMCs. This clonotype was sampled from a human donor in good health.

The CDR3 loop is CSAHGPQRQYF. As DNA, the CDR3 is TGCAGCGCCCACGGCCCGCAGCGGCAGTATTTT. The rearrangement links TRBV29-1 to TRBJ2-3; D uncertain. V shed 7 bases and J shed 11 bases, with 16 bases lying between them. The CDR3 runs 11 residues. Germline V lookup: CDR1 SQVTM, CDR2 ANQGSEA.